This T cell receptor (beta chain) was identified during a study of blood T cells in healthy people across ages. Trimming took 4 bases from V and 2 from J; bases not matched to a gene: 8. The CDR3 is made up of 16 amino acids. Germline CDR1 SGHRS, CDR2 YFSETQ. A second PCR of 7 to 11 cycles used a sample-barcoded 5' primer and a J-beta primer mix. Each CDR3 protein gets one entry after TCRdb re-called the 5' RACE reads with MiXCR. The sample lists more than 800,000 distinct CDR3 sequences; around 45% were seen once. The clonotype was recovered from an older woman in good health. Material: blood. This chain links TRBV5-1 with TRBJ2-3; 9 positions agree with TRBD2. The CDR3 spells CASSAILAGVTDTQYF. In DNA, the CDR3 is TGCGCCAGCAGCGCTATACTAGCGGGCGTCACAGATACGCAGTATTTT.